One T cell receptor (beta chain) is described in this entry. Its antigen is not yet known. Base qualities were left out, and no much larger clone turns up one base away. The library was produced with the immunoSEQ multiplex PCR assay. For the multiplex PCR, a mixture combining 60 forward primers for TCR Vbeta segments and 13 reverse primers for TCR Jbeta segments was used. A multiplex PCR assay on genomic DNA amplified the CDR3 region of rearranged TCR beta genes. On the Illumina HiSeq System, the amplified TCR beta libraries were sequenced as 87-base-pair reads. Per the source publication's procedure: A later analysis tallied 80 million to 95 million unique TCR beta chains across the approximately 670 repertoires, and about 12 million of those chains were shared by two or more donors. To remove PCR and sequencing errors, raw reads were error-corrected and collapsed into unique sequences using a nearest-neighbor algorithm that merged closely related sequences. To assign V, D and J gene segments, CDR3 sequences were aligned to IMGT reference sequences. For a sequence to be retained, a match of at least six nucleotides was required to both a V gene segment and a J gene segment. A rearrangement was called productive if the CDR3 had no stop codons and remained in frame with V and J, and every other rearrangement was called non-productive. Following IMGT convention, CDR3 was defined as the stretch from the second conserved V-encoded cysteine to the conserved J-encoded phenylalanine. Sequences without an unambiguous match to a single V gene segment were excluded from the earlier analysis of 450 to 750 of the donors. In an earlier analysis of approximately 550 of the donors, V segments were called functional above 56.7% productive rearrangements and were called segregating when the between-donor standard deviation exceeded 5%. A statistical classification framework was developed to diagnose cytomegalovirus status using the catalog of TCR beta chain sequences. In a later analysis, TCR nucleotide sequences were compared against IMGT/GENE-DB human TR gene sequences so that V and J genes could be assigned. The TCRdist pipeline was used in a later analysis to assign CDR3 sequences and most-parsimonious VDJ recombination scenarios. In a later analysis, every TCR beta chain was defined by the combination of its CDR3 amino acid sequence and its V-gene family, and reads without a unique V-gene family were dropped. As a way to deal with suspected cross-contamination and a sequencing artifact, a later analysis dropped under 600 nucleotide sequences that were highly shared and had low generation probability. For each public chain, a later analysis derived a clonal expansion index from normalized ranks of inferred template counts within each repertoire. A later analysis computed generation probabilities with a VDJ recombination model fitted to out-of-frame rearrangements, and checked the results against IGoR. In a later analysis, TCR-TCR, TCR-HLA and TCR-CMV co-occurrence was scored with hypergeometric tests, and a repertoire-size bias correction was applied to TCR pairs. To estimate false discovery rates, a later analysis permuted the HLA or CMV assignments 20 times. A later analysis grouped co-occurring TCRs with DBSCAN, adding TCRdist sequence similarity when clustering within HLA-allele-positive subsets. Repertoires with fewer than 30,000 or more than 120,000 public chains were left out of co-occurrence clustering, as were a few repertoires with anomalous nucleotide sharing. The source is immuneACCESS, and TCRdb retained only in-frame sequences with V and J called. Part of the clones is not carried over; for the studies checked, unresolved V genes explain less than half of this, and the remainder is unexplained. Clone size and the V and J calls come from that table; the DNA yielded D and trimming. This sample holds 65,000 to 90,000 clones; around 79% were observed only once. In total, the top ten clones hold 2% to 3% of the sample.

The sample originates from a study of cytomegalovirus exposure and HLA in healthy donors (dated by TCRdb to the late 2010s). In terms of the full investigation: An earlier analysis of approximately 550 of the donors reported 250 to 300 Gb of sequence data and roughly 100 million unique TCR beta sequences from about 180 million T cells. About 300 gigabases of sequencing data and approximately 92 million unique TCR sequences made up an early release that covered approximately 700 HLA-typed donors. Of the roughly 420 genotyped donors, over 80% were placed in the genetic ancestry cluster associated with self-reported Caucasian donors. The study aimed to test whether signatures of past pathogen exposure could be identified by cataloging public T cell receptors. The study profiled the T cell repertoires of approximately 700 subjects by immunosequencing and related them to cytomegalovirus serostatus. A separate validation cohort of roughly 130 different subjects was used in addition to the 666-subject first cohort. High-throughput TCR immunosequencing, statistical association of individual TCRs with disease status, and machine learning were combined to predict cytomegalovirus infection status. A later analysis re-examined previously published TCR beta repertoires from more than 650 donors and added high-resolution HLA genotyping to investigate patterns of TCR occurrence. The later analysis used no new phenotypic data to find candidate immune exposures, relying instead on TCR beta sequences and their occurrence across donors. An earlier analysis of some 600 of the donors applied high-throughput TCR beta sequencing to assess whether each TCR beta V gene segment acted as functional or pseudogenic. Donor age, sex, ethnicity and CMV serostatus were compiled alongside the repertoire data. A later genetic analysis used genome-wide SNP genotypes for about 60% of the roughly 700 donors, treating that subset as a discovery cohort. All discovery cohort repertoires had been generated using a single sequencing platform. Class I and class II HLA loci were covered by the typing at four-digit resolution. The number of donors typed differed by locus, with roughly 620-630 for A, B, C, DRB1 and DQB1, roughly 520 for DQA1, 600 to 610 for DPA1, and around 450 for DPB1. Five DR-DQ haplotypes were treated as single units for association and clustering because of strong linkage in the cohort. Among under 450 genotyped donors of the cohort, an average of approximately 240,000 unique TCR beta nucleotide sequences were sequenced per donor, about a sixth of them non-productive. The paper's findings and limits, for the study overall: According to a later genetic analysis, donors in an Asian-associated ancestry cluster had fewer N-insertions in productive TCRs than the approximately 700-donor mean. In vitro tests confirmed that a few of the cytomegalovirus-associated TCR beta chains recognize cytomegalovirus antigens. Linkage disequilibrium might explain the correlated functional status among segregating V segments, but an unknown experimental factor could not be ruled out. Because counts were too low, roughly 16 rarely observed V segments, including chromosome 9 orphons, were left out of the earlier analysis of 500 to 650 of the donors. The study listed approximately 150 TCR beta chains as associated with cytomegalovirus. A group of highly shared sequence variants was considered likely to be a technical artifact of the sequencing pipeline. An association between a missense DCLRE1C variant and V-gene and J-gene trimming of TCR beta chains was found in a later genetic analysis and replicated in an independent cohort. A further reported finding was that TCR beta sequences accurately predicted the HLA-A and HLA-B alleles for most subjects in the first cohort. In a later analysis, over 15,000 TCR beta sequences were associated with specific HLA alleles at a false discovery rate of 0.05. Immune exposure information for the cohort was limited to CMV serostatus. Because the 87-base-pair reads could not distinguish some IMGT-functional V segments, including TRBV6-2 and TRBV6-3, those segments were excluded. Several of the top co-occurrence clusters appeared to be linked to parvovirus B19, influenza, CMV and Epstein-Barr virus, according to a later analysis. Cytomegalovirus status was reported to be diagnosed by the classifier with high specificity and sensitivity in both the original and validation cohorts. It was suggested by the authors that the approach could potentially be generalized to other disease states and immunological phenotypes. Because some donors lacked HLA typing at each locus, the association tests relied only on the typed subset. Most TCR sequences were observed very rarely across donors, whereas some public TCRs were present in many individuals. When HLA alleles, especially DR and DQ, strongly co-occurred, attributing TCR associations to individual alleles was difficult. Presence/absence analyses assumed roughly uniform sequencing depth across donors, an assumption that may not hold. Compared with equally common non-associated chains, HLA-associated TCR beta chains in a later analysis were more clonally expanded and had lower generation probabilities. This cohort had only TCR beta chains sequenced, and the lack of alpha or paired-chain data limited which features could be detected. According to a later analysis, TCR association rates differed among HLA loci, with DRB1 alleles showing the most associated TCRs and HLA-C alleles showing the fewest. Most CMV-associated TCR beta chains appeared to be HLA-restricted in a later analysis, and the HLA associations seemed to be driven largely by CMV exposure. Broadly in line with IMGT annotations, most TCR beta V segments showed up in productive rearrangements about 90% or about 30% of the time in an earlier analysis of under 700 of the donors.

The CDR3, cysteine through phenylalanine, is 14 amino acids long. This entry keeps only the CDR3 DNA: 42 bases, framed from base 1. V is shortened by 5 bases, J by 1 base, and the region joining them spans 9 bases. Based on the germline V gene, the CDR1 and CDR2 sequences are MNHNS and SASEGT. In total, about 650 healthy bone marrow donors made up the cohort. At the time of sampling, all cohort members were nominally healthy, though unrecorded immune exposures were likely present. The donor was CMV seronegative and belonged to the group of around 350 seronegative cohort members. Each donor provided a peripheral blood sample, and peripheral blood mononuclear cells were used for TCR beta sequencing. Genomic DNA extraction from the blood cell samples was performed with the Qiagen DNeasy Blood Extraction Kit.

The specimen sequenced was PBMCs. The V gene is TRBV6-1 and the J gene is TRBJ2-1, with a tentative D gene TRBD2 over 5 matching bases. This sequence originates from a man aged 25-40 years in good health and CMV-seronegative. The CDR3: CASSKSGSYNEQFF. The nucleotide sequence is given as TGTGCCAGCAGTAAAAGCGGTTCCTACAATGAGCAGTTCTTC.